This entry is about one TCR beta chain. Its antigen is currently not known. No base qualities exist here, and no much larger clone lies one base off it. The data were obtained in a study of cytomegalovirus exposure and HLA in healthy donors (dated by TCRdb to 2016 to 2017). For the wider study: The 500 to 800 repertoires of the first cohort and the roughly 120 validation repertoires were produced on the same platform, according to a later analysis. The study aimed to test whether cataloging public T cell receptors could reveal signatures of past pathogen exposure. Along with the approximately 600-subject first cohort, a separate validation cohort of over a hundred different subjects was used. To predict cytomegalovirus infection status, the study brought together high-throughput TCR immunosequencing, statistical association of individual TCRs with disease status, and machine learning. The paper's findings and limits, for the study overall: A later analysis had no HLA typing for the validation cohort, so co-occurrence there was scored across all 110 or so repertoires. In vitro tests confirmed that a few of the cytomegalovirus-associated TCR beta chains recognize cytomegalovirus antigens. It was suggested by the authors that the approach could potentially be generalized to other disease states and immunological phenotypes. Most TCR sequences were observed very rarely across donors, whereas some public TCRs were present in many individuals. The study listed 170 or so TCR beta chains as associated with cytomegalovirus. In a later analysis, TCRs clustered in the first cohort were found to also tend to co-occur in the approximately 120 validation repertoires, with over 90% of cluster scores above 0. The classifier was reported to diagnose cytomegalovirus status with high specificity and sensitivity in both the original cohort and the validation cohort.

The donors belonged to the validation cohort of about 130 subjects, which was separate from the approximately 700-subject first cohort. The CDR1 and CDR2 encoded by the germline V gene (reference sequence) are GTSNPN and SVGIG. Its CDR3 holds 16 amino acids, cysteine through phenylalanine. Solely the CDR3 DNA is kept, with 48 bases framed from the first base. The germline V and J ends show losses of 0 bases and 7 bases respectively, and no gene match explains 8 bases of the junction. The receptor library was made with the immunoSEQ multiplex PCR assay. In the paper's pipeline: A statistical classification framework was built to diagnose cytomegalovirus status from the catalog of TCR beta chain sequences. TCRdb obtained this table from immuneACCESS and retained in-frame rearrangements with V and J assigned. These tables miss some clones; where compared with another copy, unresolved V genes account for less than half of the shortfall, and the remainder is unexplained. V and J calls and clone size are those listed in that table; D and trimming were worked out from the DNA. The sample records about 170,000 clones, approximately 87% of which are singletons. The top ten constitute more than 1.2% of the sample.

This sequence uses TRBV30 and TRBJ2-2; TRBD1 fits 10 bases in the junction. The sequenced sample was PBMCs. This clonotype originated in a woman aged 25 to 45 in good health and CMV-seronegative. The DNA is TGTGCCTGGAGTGTACAAGGGACAGGGGTAATCGGGGAGCTGTTTTTT. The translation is CAWSVQGTGVIGELFF.